This T cell receptor beta chain was sequenced for a study of shared clonotypes between healthy human individuals (dated by TCRdb to 2018 to 2020). Background on the whole study: A couple of women and three men aged 18 to 49 years were included in the cohort. For each donor, CD4 naive and CD4 memory were each run on three plates, CD8 naive on two plates, and CD8 memory on one plate. To estimate repertoire size and how much clonotypes are shared between individuals, the study performed deep sequencing of blood TCR repertoires from about five healthy adults. To increase sequencing depth and limit assay-specific biases, different laboratories used diverse techniques to prepare libraries and sequence TCR repertoires. Each donor's leukapheresis produced roughly between roughly 0.85 and 10 billion PBMCs.

The donors were healthy, HIV-negative adults with no recently reported acute infections or vaccinations. Only Caucasian adults living in Nashville, Tennessee, USA were represented among the donors. The CD8 memory samples were a combination of magnetically selected CD45RO+ cells and CCR7-negative CD45RA+ effector memory (TemRA) cells. Blood was collected by leukapheresis, and PBMCs were isolated by Ficoll-Histopaque density gradient centrifugation and then cryopreserved in liquid nitrogen vapor phase. Purity and quantity of every magnetically sorted T cell population were checked by analytical flow cytometry. Each sorted fraction had its genomic DNA isolated and then quantified by UV absorbance on a Nanodrop 2000c. Overall study results and their limits: Higher generation probabilities were observed for clonotypes shared by all four sorted-subset donors than for non-shared clonotypes. When a handful of donors were compared, the shared fraction of clonotypes was about 5% for naive CD4, around 3.5% for naive CD8, more than 2% for memory CD4, and 0.3% to 0.5% for memory CD8. Pairwise subsampling led to the expectation that sequencing depth would affect the degree of clonotype sharing among donors. Larger estimated clonotype richness was generally found for naive subsets than for memory subsets. The genetic and exposure-history diversity represented was limited by the small number of donors. Sampling was limited to blood, and TCR repertoires in tissue likely differ from TCR repertoires in blood. Even with the large sequencing depth, rarefaction of the sorted-subset datasets indicated that sequencing was incomplete.

Points on this clone: The target of this receptor is not known. Within one base of it there is no much larger clone, and no base qualities were kept.

TCR CDR3 regions were amplified from genomic DNA by multiplex PCR using the deep immunoSEQ assay. For each cell subset, the extracted genomic DNA was distributed evenly across all wells of several immunoSEQ 96-well plates, and each plate served as one replicate. For sorted subsets, approximately 210 ng genomic DNA, equal to 30,000 or so T cell genomes, was loaded into each replicate PCR. Purified libraries were quantified with a Qubit 3.0 fluorometer, sized on a Bioanalyzer 2100, and re-quantified with the KAPA Library Quantification kit. A separate single-read 150-cycle Illumina NextSeq 550 flow cell was used to sequence each immunoSEQ 96-well plate. The study's own analysis went as follows. Because only junctional sequences without quality scores were contained in the immunoSEQ output, filtering matching that applied to full-length reads could not be performed. Sequences were annotated with PyIR, a Python wrapper for IgBLAST v1.9, and V/J genes and CDR3 were assigned using IMGT germline references. Reads with weak V/J assignments (E-value above 1e-6), missing CDR3, stop codons, out-of-frame junctions, or ambiguous translated residues were removed. V3J clonotypes were defined as sequences sharing the same inferred V gene, J gene, and CDR3 amino acid sequence. The percentage overlap between two repertoires was calculated by dividing the number of shared unique clonotypes by the size of the smaller repertoire. Three approaches were used to assess repertoire richness: RTK rarefaction, the Chao1 estimator, and Recon v2.1 estimates of unobserved clonotypes. Generation probabilities for all TCRbeta clonotypes obtained by the gDNA method from a few donors were computed using OLGA. TCRdb took this table from immuneACCESS and kept in-frame rearrangements with V and J called. Such tables lack part of the clones; where checked against another copy, unresolved V genes explain under half of the gap, and the rest is unexplained. V and J calls and clone size follow that table, whereas D and trimming were derived from the DNA. The sample table records about 690,000 clones; less than 95% of these occur just once. The ten largest account for 30% to 40% of the sample.

As encoded in the germline V gene, CDR1 is MNHEY while CDR2 is SVGAGI. From the cysteine through the phenylalanine, the CDR3 covers 14 amino acids. Kept here is only the CDR3 DNA, which spans 42 bases and is read in frame from base 1. V loses 5 bases at its end and J loses 5 bases; junction bases beyond the gene matches: 8. The clonotype was recovered from a man younger than 35 in good health. Some clones in this sample may be carry-over from other donors' samples. The source material was memory CD8+ T cells from PBMCs. The sample's cell subset or site label, decoded: CD45RO+ cells pooled with CCR7-negative TemRA cells. The sequence joins TRBV6-5 to TRBJ2-7, with 8 bases aligning to TRBD1. The CDR3: CASSTQGARDEQYF. The DNA sequence is TGTGCCAGCAGTACGCAGGGGGCGCGTGACGAGCAGTACTTC.